This record looks at one T cell receptor (beta chain) sequence and its context. Its matching antigen is unknown. V shed 4 bases and J shed 5 bases, with 14 bases lying between them. Looked up from germline, CDR1 is SGHAT and CDR2 is FQNNGV. CDR3 length: 14 residues. Assay: immunoSEQ multiplex PCR; the TCRdb copy retains only in-frame clones and omits some. In the table there are fewer than 20,000 clones, around two thirds of which are singletons. The sample belongs to a study of neoadjuvant anti-PD-1 for oral cavity cancer. Findings and limits, study-wide: Non-responders to neoadjuvant nivolumab had significantly more clonal PBMC T cells than responders.

The receptor comes from a person aged 40-85 years with oral cavity squamous cell carcinoma. The chain joins TRBV11-2 to TRBJ2-5, with D unresolved. This material consisted of PBMCs, taken before nivolumab (anti-PD-1) treatment. Here the CDR3 DNA reads TGTGCCAGCAGCTCGGACCTCCCCGGGGAGACCCAGTACTTC. Translation: CASSSDLPGETQYF.